This record covers a single T cell receptor (beta chain). Antigen: not known. CDR3 length equals 15 residues. V was trimmed by 0 bases and J by 3 bases, leaving 9 bases between them. Germline V CDR1 and CDR2: SGHRS, YFSETQ. The data stem from a study of T cells after posttransplantation cyclophosphamide. TCRdb's table, derived via immunoSEQ multiplex PCR, lists solely in-frame clones and lacks some. The repertoire has around 13,000 clones, about 85% of them found once; the top ten carry 0.75% to 1%. Study-wide findings and caveats: After PTCy, TRB diversity resembled that of CNI/methotrexate controls. TRB overlap between skin or GI tissue T cells and blood was limited.

Sample: memory CD4+ T cells sorted from PBMCs. This clonotype was sampled from a man aged 45 to 65 in good health, CMV-negative, and a related stem cell transplant donor. V is TRBV5-1 and J is TRBJ2-2; D ambiguous. The CDR3 loop reads CASSLGAVYTGELFF. DNA for the CDR3: TGCGCCAGCAGCTTGGGGGCAGTCTACACCGGGGAGCTGTTTTTT. Using reference TRBV5-1 and TRBJ2-2 for the parts outside the CDR3, the full variable domain is KAGVTQTPRYLIKTRGQQVTLSCSPISGHRSVSWYQQTPGQGLQFLFEYFSETQRNKGNFPGRFSGRQFSNSRSEMNVSTLELGDSALYLCASSLGAVYTGELFFGEGSRLTVL.